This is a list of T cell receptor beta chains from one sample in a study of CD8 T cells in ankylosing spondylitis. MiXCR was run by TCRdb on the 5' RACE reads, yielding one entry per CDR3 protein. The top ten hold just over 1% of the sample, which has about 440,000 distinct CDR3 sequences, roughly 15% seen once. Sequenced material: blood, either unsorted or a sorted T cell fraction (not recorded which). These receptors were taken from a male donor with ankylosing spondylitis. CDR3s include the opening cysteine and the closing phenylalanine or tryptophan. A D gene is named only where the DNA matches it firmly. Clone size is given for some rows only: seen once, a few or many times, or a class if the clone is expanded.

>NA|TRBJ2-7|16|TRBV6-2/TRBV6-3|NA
CASSPVWAVSSYEQYF
TGTGCCAGCAGTCCGGTGTGGGCGGTGAGCTCCTACGAGCAGTACTTC
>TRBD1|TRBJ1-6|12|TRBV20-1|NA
CSAIRGDSPLHF
TGCAGTGCCATCAGGGGGGATTCACCCCTCCACTTT
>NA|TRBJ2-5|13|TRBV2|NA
CASSVGYQETQYF
TGTGCCAGCAGCGTGGGGTACCAAGAGACCCAGTACTTC
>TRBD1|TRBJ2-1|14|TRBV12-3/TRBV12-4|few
CASSLAGTVGEQFF
TGTGCCAGCAGTTTGGCCGGGACAGTTGGTGAGCAGTTCTTC
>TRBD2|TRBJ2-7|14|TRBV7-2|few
CASSFRLADYEQYF
TGTGCCAGCAGCTTCCGACTAGCGGACTACGAGCAGTACTTC
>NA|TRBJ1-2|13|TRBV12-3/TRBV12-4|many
CASTHTTNYGYTF
TGTGCCAGCACCCATACCACTAACTATGGCTACACCTTC
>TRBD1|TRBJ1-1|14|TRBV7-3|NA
CASSSGGVGTEAFF
TGTGCCAGCAGCTCAGGGGGAGTGGGCACTGAAGCTTTCTTT
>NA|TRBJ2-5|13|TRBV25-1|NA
CASSRASQETQYF
TGTGCCAGCAGTAGGGCAAGCCAAGAGACCCAGTACTTC
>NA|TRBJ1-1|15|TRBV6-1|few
CASRGPGAKGTEAFF
TGTGCCAGCAGGGGACCGGGAGCCAAGGGCACTGAAGCTTTCTTT
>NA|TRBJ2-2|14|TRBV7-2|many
CASSLRPNTGELFF
TGTGCCAGCAGCTTACGCCCGAACACCGGGGAGCTGTTTTTT
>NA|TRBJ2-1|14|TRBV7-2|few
CASSLVSASYEQFF
TGTGCCAGCAGCTTAGTTAGCGCGAGCTATGAGCAGTTCTTC
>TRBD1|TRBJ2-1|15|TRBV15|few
CATSRTGTGYNEQFF
TGTGCCACCAGCAGGACCGGGACAGGGTACAATGAGCAGTTCTTC
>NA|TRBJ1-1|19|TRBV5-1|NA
CASSLRSPPLVLTLGEAFF
TGCGCCAGCAGCTTGCGGAGCCCGCCCTTGGTTCTTACCTTGGGTGAAGCTTTCTTT
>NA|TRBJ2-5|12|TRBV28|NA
CASSPPRETQYF
TGTGCCAGCAGTCCCCCGCGGGAGACCCAGTACTTC
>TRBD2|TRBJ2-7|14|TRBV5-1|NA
CASSRTSGRYEQYF
TGCGCCAGCAGCCGGACTAGCGGGAGGTACGAGCAGTACTTC
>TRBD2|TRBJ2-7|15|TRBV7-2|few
CASSFGLAGAYEQYF
TGTGCCAGCAGCTTCGGACTAGCGGGCGCCTACGAGCAGTACTTC
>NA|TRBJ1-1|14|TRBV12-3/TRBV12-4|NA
CASRPGGARTEAFF
TGTGCCAGCAGGCCAGGTGGGGCACGTACTGAAGCTTTCTTT
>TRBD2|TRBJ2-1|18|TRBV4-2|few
CASSQAPSSGTSYNEQFF
TGTGCCAGCAGCCAAGCTCCAAGTAGCGGGACGTCCTACAATGAGCAGTTCTTC
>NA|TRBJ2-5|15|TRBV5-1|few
CASSTAGAPVETQYF
TGCGCCAGCAGCACGGCGGGGGCCCCAGTGGAGACCCAGTACTTC
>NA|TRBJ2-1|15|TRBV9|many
CASSVASGDYNEQFF
TGTGCCAGCAGCGTAGCTAGTGGGGACTACAATGAGCAGTTCTTC
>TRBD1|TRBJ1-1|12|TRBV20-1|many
CSARTGNTEAFF
TGCAGTGCCCGGACAGGGAACACTGAAGCTTTCTTT
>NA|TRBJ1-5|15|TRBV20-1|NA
CSAYKGGYSNQPQHF
TGCAGTGCATACAAGGGGGGATATAGCAATCAGCCCCAGCATTTT
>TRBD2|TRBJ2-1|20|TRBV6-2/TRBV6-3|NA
CASTGQLKREGQGSYNEQFF
TGTGCCAGCACGGGACAGCTCAAGCGGGAGGGCCAGGGCTCCTACAATGAGCAGTTCTTC
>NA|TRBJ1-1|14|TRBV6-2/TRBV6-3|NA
CASSSEVRNTEAFF
TGTGCCAGCAGTTCGGAGGTTAGGAACACTGAAGCTTTCTTT
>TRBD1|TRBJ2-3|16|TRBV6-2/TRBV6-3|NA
CASRRAGQGVADTQYF
TGTGCCAGCAGGCGGGCGGGACAGGGGGTTGCAGATACGCAGTATTTT
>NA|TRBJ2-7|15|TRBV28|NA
CASGPRAAEPYEQYF
TGTGCCAGTGGGCCCAGGGCAGCGGAACCCTACGAGCAGTACTTC
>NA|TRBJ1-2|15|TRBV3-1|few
CASSHRDTSNYGYTF
TGTGCCAGCAGCCACCGAGACACGAGTAACTATGGCTACACCTTC
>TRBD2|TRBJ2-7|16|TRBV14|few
CASSQDLGSGRGEQYF
TGTGCCAGCAGCCAAGATCTGGGTAGCGGGAGAGGCGAGCAGTACTTC
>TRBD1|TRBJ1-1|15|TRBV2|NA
CASRGTGGVPTEAFF
TGTGCCAGCAGGGGGACAGGGGGCGTCCCTACTGAAGCTTTCTTT
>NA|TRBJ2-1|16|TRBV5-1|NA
CASSSGGMQVYNEQFF
TGCGCCAGCAGCTCCGGAGGAATGCAGGTGTACAATGAGCAGTTCTTC
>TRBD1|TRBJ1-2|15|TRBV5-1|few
CASSLPGQGIYGYTF
TGCGCCAGCAGCTTACCGGGACAGGGTATCTATGGCTACACCTTC
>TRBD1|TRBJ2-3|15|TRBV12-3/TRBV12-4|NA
CASSPGTGDTDTQYF
TGTGCCAGCAGTCCAGGGACAGGGGACACAGATACGCAGTATTTT
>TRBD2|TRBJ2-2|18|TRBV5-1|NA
CASSPSGLAGWSTGELFF
TGCGCCAGCAGCCCCTCCGGACTAGCGGGGTGGAGCACCGGGGAGCTGTTTTTT
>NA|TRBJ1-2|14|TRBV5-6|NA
CASSGTPTERGYTF
TGTGCCAGCAGCGGGACACCCACGGAACGGGGCTACACCTTC
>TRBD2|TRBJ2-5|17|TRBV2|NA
CASSPVAGGPSQETQYF
TGTGCCAGCAGCCCAGTAGCGGGGGGACCCTCCCAAGAGACCCAGTACTTC
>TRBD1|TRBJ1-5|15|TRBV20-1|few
CSAKKTGASNQPQHF
TGCAGTGCCAAAAAGACAGGGGCCAGCAATCAGCCCCAGCATTTT
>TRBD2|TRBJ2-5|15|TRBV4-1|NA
CASSQEGTSVETQYF
TGCGCCAGCAGCCAAGAAGGTACTAGCGTAGAGACCCAGTACTTC
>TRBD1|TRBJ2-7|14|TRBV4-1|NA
CASSWGQLNYEQYF
TGCGCCAGCAGCTGGGGACAGCTAAACTACGAGCAGTACTTC
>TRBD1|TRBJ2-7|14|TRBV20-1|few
CSALDRANTYEQYF
TGCAGTGCCTTGGACAGGGCTAATACCTACGAGCAGTACTTC
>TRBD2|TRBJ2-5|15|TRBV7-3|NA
CASSLNSGSRETQYF
TGTGCCAGCAGCTTAAACAGCGGGAGTCGAGAGACCCAGTACTTC
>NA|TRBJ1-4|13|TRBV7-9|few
CASSLGLNEKLFF
TGTGCCAGCAGCTTAGGGCTGAATGAAAAACTGTTTTTT
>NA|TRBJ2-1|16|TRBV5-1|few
CASSSRGAGQYNEQFF
TGCGCCAGCAGCTCCCGTGGGGCGGGGCAATACAATGAGCAGTTCTTC
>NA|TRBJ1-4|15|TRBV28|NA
CASRPQGIVREKLFF
TGTGCCAGCAGACCCCAGGGGATAGTGCGTGAAAAACTGTTTTTT
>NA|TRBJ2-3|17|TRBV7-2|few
CASSPWHAGFSTDTQYF
TGTGCCAGCAGCCCCTGGCACGCAGGTTTTAGCACAGATACGCAGTATTTT
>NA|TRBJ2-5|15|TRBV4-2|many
CASSQEPGTGKTQYF
TGTGCCAGCAGCCAAGAGCCGGGGACTGGAAAGACCCAGTACTTC
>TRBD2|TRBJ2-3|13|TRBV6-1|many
CASKAGVTDTQYF
TGTGCCAGCAAGGCGGGAGTAACAGATACGCAGTATTTT
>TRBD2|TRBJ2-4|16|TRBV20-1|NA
CSACTSGRMDQNIQYF
TGCAGTGCTTGCACTAGCGGGAGAATGGATCAAAACATTCAGTACTTC
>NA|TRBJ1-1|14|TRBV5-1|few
CASSPGYMNTEAFF
TGCGCCAGCAGCCCGGGTTATATGAACACTGAAGCTTTCTTT
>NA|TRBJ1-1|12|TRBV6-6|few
CASGATNTEAFF
TGTGCCAGCGGCGCGACGAACACTGAAGCTTTCTTT